This T cell receptor beta chain was sequenced for a study of T cells after yellow fever vaccination. TCRdb independently ran MiXCR on the 5' RACE reads; one entry per CDR3 protein. Among about 350,000 distinct CDR3 sequences listed, 8.1% were seen once. The germline CDR1 and CDR2 sequences are SNHLY and FYNNEI. The V and J ends lost 7 bases and 4 bases respectively, with 17 bases between them. The CDR3 sequence is 15 residues long. This specimen consisted of PBMCs, obtained roughly 46 days after the first yellow fever vaccination. The chain uses TRBV2 and TRBJ2-1; D uncertain. The TCR originated in a man aged 18 to 29 who received the YFV17D yellow fever vaccine. The CDR3 sequence: CASKRHKSLYNEQFF. The CDR3 DNA follows: TGTGCCAGCAAGAGACACAAATCGTTATACAATGAGCAGTTCTTC.